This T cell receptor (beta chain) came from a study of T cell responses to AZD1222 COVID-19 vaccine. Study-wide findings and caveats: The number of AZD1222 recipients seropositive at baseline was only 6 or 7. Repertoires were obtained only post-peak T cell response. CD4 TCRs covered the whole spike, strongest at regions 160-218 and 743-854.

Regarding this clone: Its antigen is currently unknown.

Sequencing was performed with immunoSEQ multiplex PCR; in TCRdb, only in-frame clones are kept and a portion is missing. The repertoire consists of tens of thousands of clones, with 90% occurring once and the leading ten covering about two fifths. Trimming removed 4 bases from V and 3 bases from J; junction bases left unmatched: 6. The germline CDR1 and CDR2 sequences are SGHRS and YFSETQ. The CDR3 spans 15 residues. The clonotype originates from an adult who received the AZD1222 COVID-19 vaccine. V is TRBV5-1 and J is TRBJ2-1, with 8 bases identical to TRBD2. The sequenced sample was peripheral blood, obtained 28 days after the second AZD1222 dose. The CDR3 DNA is TGCGCCAGCAGCCCTTCCGGGACTAGCTACAATGAGCAGTTCTTC. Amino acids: CASSPSGTSYNEQFF.